These 3 T cell receptor beta chains originate from one sample sequenced in a study of T cells in Graves' hyperthyroidism and ophthalmopathy. What was amplified from RNA transcripts were TCR beta CDR3 regions. The HTBI set primed first-round TCR CDR3 RT-PCR. TCRdb reprocessed the multiplex PCR reads via MiXCR and lists one record per CDR3 protein. The sample consists of 500,000 to 650,000 distinct CDR3 sequences, roughly 15% of them appearing once. Sequencing was performed on blood. Source of these receptors: a woman aged 50 to 60 with Graves' ophthalmopathy.

The chain employs TRBV20-1 and TRBJ1-4; no clear D. V was trimmed by 6 bases and J by 0 bases, leaving 20 bases between them. The CDR3 sequence is 17 residues long. Germline loops: CDR1 DFQATT, CDR2 SNEGSKA (reference sequence). The CDR3 DNA follows: TGCAGTGCCGCCCCATTTCGTTTCGATTCAACTAATGAAAAACTGTTTTTT. The encoded protein is CSAAPFRFDSTNEKLFF.

The chain has TRBV4-2 and TRBJ2-1; TRBD2 matches at 12 bases. J lost 0 bases, V lost 1 base, and 10 bases had no gene match. CDR1 LGHNA and CDR2 YNFKEQ come from the germline V gene. This CDR3 is built from 20 residues. The CDR3 nucleotides read TGTGCCAGCAGCCAAGTGTCTAGCGGGAGGGCTTTGAGCTCCTACAATGAGCAGTTCTTC. This sequence encodes CASSQVSSGRALSSYNEQFF.

This clonotype was picked up many times. V usage is TRBV3-1 and J usage is TRBJ2-7; 8 nucleotides match TRBD2. Germline V gives CDR1 LGHDT, CDR2 YNNKEL (reference sequence). This CDR3 has 15 amino acids. J lost 0 bases, V lost 4 bases, and 5 bases had no gene match. CDR3 nucleotides: TGTGCCAGCAGCCGAGTAGCGGGAAGCTCCTACGAGCAGTACTTC. Translating gives CASSRVAGSSYEQYF.